The clone carrying this T cell receptor beta chain was seen repeatedly, ten times or more. Its antigen is unknown. Preparing the TCRbeta library involved the use of unique molecular identifiers. TCRdb redid the calling of the PCR reads with MiXCR, one entry per CDR3 protein. The data contain 6,500 to 8,000 distinct CDR3 sequences, around 30% of them singletons. This sample was included in a study of T-cell reconstitution after alpha-beta-depleted transplantation in children. Study-level findings and limits: Hyperexpanded clones declined; after one year, newly produced T cells mostly supplied diversity.

This sample comprised peripheral blood, obtained 60 days after TCRalphabeta/CD19-depleted stem cell transplant. This clonotype originated in a boy under two years old who had a stem cell transplant for SCID, so the T cells may come from the graft donor.

The CDR3, as DNA: TGTGCCAGCACCGGGGACAGTGAAGCCTACGAGCAGTACTTC. Its translation: CASTGDSEAYEQYF. The chain links TRBV5-6 to TRBJ2-7, with 7 bases matching TRBD1. Unmatched junction bases numbered 8, after V lost 6 bases and J lost 2 bases. The germline V gene has CDR1 SGHDT and CDR2 YYEEEE. This CDR3 is built from 14 residues.